These 24 T cell receptor beta chains were all obtained from the same sample, sequenced in a study of cytomegalovirus exposure and HLA in healthy donors. The PCR ran on 60 Vbeta and 13 Jbeta primers. TCRdb keeps only in-frame clones here, not all; method: immunoSEQ multiplex PCR. The ten most abundant clones cover about 12% of a sample with fewer than 60,000 clones. The sequenced sample consisted of PBMCs. The origin of the receptors is a woman younger than 45 in good health and CMV-seropositive.

The rearrangement uses TRBV5-1 and TRBJ2-1; 9 bases map to TRBD2. Germline V CDR1 and CDR2: SGHRS, YFSETQ. Losses at the gene ends were 4 bases for V and 8 bases for J; bases not matched to a gene: 7. The CDR3 consists of 14 residues. The CDR3 sequence: CASSALAGIDEQFF. The CDR3, as DNA: TGCGCCAGCAGCGCGCTAGCGGGGATCGATGAGCAGTTCTTC.

This chain connects TRBV9 to TRBJ2-7; TRBD2 aligns across 15 bases. CDR1 and CDR2 (germline): SGDLS, YYNGEE. The junction had 0 bases not matched to a gene; V was cut back by 0 bases and J by 2 bases. The length of the CDR3 is 16 residues. CDR3 protein: CASSVGTSGGAYEQYF. The DNA for the CDR3 is TGTGCCAGCAGCGTAGGGACTAGCGGGGGGGCCTACGAGCAGTACTTC.

The chain uses TRBV5-4 and TRBJ1-1; 7 bases are a match to TRBD1. The J segment lost 3 bases and the V segment lost 5 bases, leaving 1 base of the junction unmatched. Germline V gives CDR1 SGHNT, CDR2 YYREEE (reference sequence). This CDR3 has 12 amino acids. The CDR3 loop reads CASRTGDTEAFF. CDR3 sequence (DNA): TGTGCCAGCAGAACAGGGGACACTGAAGCTTTCTTT.

The chain uses TRBV2 and TRBJ2-7; D unresolved. V lost 7 bases and J lost 3, with 19 bases in between. CDR1 is SNHLY, CDR2 FYNNEI, per germline. The CDR3 extends over 15 amino acids. This CDR3 is CASTRGTGRFYEQYF. In DNA, the CDR3 is TGTGCCAGCACCCGAGGTACTGGAAGGTTCTACGAGCAGTACTTC.

The chain links TRBV29-1 to TRBJ2-1, with 15 nucleotides matching TRBD2. The length of the CDR3 is 17 residues. The junction had 16 bases not matched to a gene; V was cut back by 8 bases and J by 8 bases. Germline CDR1 is SQVTM and CDR2 is ANQGSEA. The CDR3 protein is CSSGLAGGPGILDEQFF. The CDR3 nucleotides read TGCAGCTCAGGACTAGCGGGAGGGCCGGGGATTCTCGATGAGCAGTTCTTC.

The chain has TRBV5-1 and TRBJ2-5, with a possible D match to TRBD1 (5 bases). Between the trimmed V and J ends, which lost 6 bases and 5 bases, there was a span of 8 bases. The CDR3 consists of 11 residues. The germline CDR1 and CDR2 sequences are SGHRS and YFSETQ. CDR3 protein: CASIKGETQYF. The DNA of the CDR3 is TGCGCCAGCATCAAGGGGGAGACCCAGTACTTC.

CDR3 bases: TGTGCCTGGAGGTTCTTCAAAGCGGGAGGGCCCAACACCGGGGAGCTGTTTTTT. Translated, it gives CAWRFFKAGGPNTGELFF. This rearrangement joins TRBV30 to TRBJ2-2, with TRBD2 matching over 10 bases. Trimming at V came to 3 bases and at J to 2 bases, leaving 12 bases not matched to a gene. Germline CDR1 reads GTSNPN; CDR2 reads SVGIG (reference sequence). The CDR3 loop spans 18 amino acids.

CDR3 protein: CASSQRAGTYEQYF. In nucleotides, the CDR3 is TGCGCCAGCAGCCAAAGAGCGGGGACCTACGAGCAGTACTTC. The chain links TRBV4-1 to TRBJ2-7, with TRBD2 matching over 7 bases. This CDR3 has 14 amino acids. From germline, CDR1 is MGHRA and CDR2 YSYEKL. V shed 2 bases, J shed 2 bases, and the junction held 3 bases outside the gene matches.

Remarks on this clone: One junction end disagrees with the germline gene, perhaps due to a read error. The genes are TRBV2 and TRBJ1-4, with D possibly TRBD1 on 5 matching bases. Germline CDR1 reads SNHLY; CDR2 reads FYNNEI. There are 14 residues in the CDR3. The CDR3, as DNA: TGTGCCAGCAGCCCCATCGGGACTAGTGAAAAACTGTTTTTT. Amino acids: CASSPIGTSEKLFF.

The V gene is TRBV9, the J gene TRBJ1-2, with 7 bases fitting TRBD1. Germline CDR1 SGDLS, CDR2 YYNGEE. Unmatched junction bases numbered 9, after V lost 4 bases and J lost 6 bases. The CDR3 runs to 14 residues. The CDR3, as DNA: TGTGCCAGCAGCCCCTGGGGGGACAGCGATGGCTACACCTTC. Encoded protein: CASSPWGDSDGYTF.

The V call is TRBV9, the J call TRBJ2-3, with D maybe TRBD2 (7 bases). In germline, CDR1 is SGDLS, CDR2 YYNGEE. There are 15 residues in the CDR3. The V gene lost 6 bases and the J gene lost 5 bases, with 19 bases spanning the gap. As DNA, the CDR3 is TGTGCCAGCAATAGGTATGGGGGGGCAGGAGATACGCAGTATTTT. Protein sequence: CASNRYGGAGDTQYF. Complete variable domain (other parts from reference TRBV9 and TRBJ2-3): DSGVTQTPKHLITATGQRVTLRCSPRSGDLSVYWYQQSLDQGLQFLIQYYNGEERAKGNILERFSAQQFPDLHSELNLSSLELGDSALYFCASNRYGGAGDTQYFGPGTRLTVL.

The chain is built from TRBV29-1 and TRBJ1-1; D not resolved. The CDR3 sequence is 10 residues long. Trimming stripped 6 bases from V and 11 bases from J, with 13 bases between. CDR1 SQVTM and CDR2 ANQGSEA come from the germline V gene. CDR3 DNA sequence: TGCAGCGTACCCGGAGTCGAGGCTTTCTTT. Protein product: CSVPGVEAFF.

The CDR3 sequence is CASAPRLADELGQYF. The CDR3 DNA sequence: TGTGCTAGTGCTCCGCGACTAGCGGACGAACTCGGGCAGTACTTC. The chain employs TRBV12-5 and TRBJ2-7, with 9 bases aligning to TRBD2. Germline V lookup: CDR1 LGHNT, CDR2 FRNRAP. The CDR3 spans 15 residues. V trimming: 7 bases; J trimming: 9 bases; junction bases outside the gene matches: 16. The full variable domain, with the rest looked up from reference TRBV12-5 and TRBJ2-7, is DARVTQTPRHKVTEMGQEVTMRCQPILGHNTVFWYRQTMMQGLELLAYFRNRAPLDDSGMPKDRFSAEMPDATLATLKIQPSEPRDSAVYFCASAPRLADELGQYFGPGTRLTVT.

This rearrangement joins TRBV4-2 to TRBJ2-7; D unclear. Germline CDR1 LGHNA, CDR2 YNFKEQ. Trimming cost V 0 bases and J 5 bases, with 11 bases left between them. The CDR3 has 14 amino acids. Here the CDR3 DNA reads TGTGCCAGCAGCCAAGAGGATAGCTTTGACGAGCAGTACTTC. It encodes CASSQEDSFDEQYF.

V usage is TRBV27 and J usage is TRBJ2-7; no clear D gene. Trimming stripped 5 bases from V and 3 bases from J, with 23 bases between. Per the germline V gene, CDR1 is MNHEY and CDR2 is SMNVEV (reference sequence). This CDR3 is 17 amino acids long. CDR3 in amino acids: CASSVTPYSSLGYEQYF. Written as DNA, the CDR3 is TGTGCCAGCAGTGTCACTCCTTACTCCTCACTTGGCTACGAGCAGTACTTC.

V usage is TRBV7-9 and J usage is TRBJ2-1, with D perhaps TRBD2 (6 bases). The CDR3 length is 14 residues. The germline V gene has CDR1 SEHNR and CDR2 FQNEAQ (reference sequence). Trimming removed 2 bases at V and 9 bases at J, with 14 bases between. This chain's CDR3 is CASSLNLGTFEQFF. The CDR3 DNA follows: TGTGCCAGCAGCTTAAATCTAGGGACTTTTGAGCAGTTCTTC.

The chain's CDR3 is CATTGTERYGYTF. The CDR3 region has the DNA TGTGCCACCACCGGGACAGAACGTTATGGCTACACCTTC. The chain joins TRBV6-1 to TRBJ1-2; 7 nucleotides align to TRBD1. The CDR3 covers 13 residues. Trimming cost V 10 bases and J 5 bases; bases outside gene matches: 10. Germline CDR1 is MNHNS and CDR2 is SASEGT.

This chain uses TRBV15 with TRBJ1-2, with 8 nucleotides matching TRBD1. This CDR3 has 14 amino acids. The germline V gene has CDR1 LNHNV and CDR2 YYDKDF (reference sequence). The V segment lost 8 bases and the J segment 4 bases; nucleotides outside the gene matches: 9. The CDR3 DNA is TGTGCCACCGGACAGGGTCCACCCCGCTATGGCTACACCTTC. Amino acid sequence: CATGQGPPRYGYTF.

The chain uses TRBV6-5 and TRBJ1-4; D gene uncertain. Germline values: CDR1 MNHEY, CDR2 SVGAGI. V was cut by 0 bases and J by 3 bases, with 8 bases left in between. This CDR3 is built from 15 residues. The CDR3 sequence is CASSYSTYPNEKLFF. For the CDR3, the DNA is TGTGCCAGCAGTTACTCGACATACCCTAATGAAAAACTGTTTTTT.

The J gene is TRBJ2-7, the V gene TRBV29-1, with 15 bases that match TRBD2. This CDR3 is built from 14 residues. Per the germline V gene, CDR1 is SQVTM and CDR2 is ANQGSEA. V shed 6 bases and J 5 bases; nucleotides not matched to a gene: 5. CDR3 DNA sequence: TGCAGCGTGGGGACTAGCGGGAGGAAGAACGAGCAGTACTTC. Translating gives CSVGTSGRKNEQYF.

V is TRBV29-1 and J is TRBJ2-1; 8 bases map to TRBD1. The V segment lost 8 bases and the J segment 1 base; nucleotides outside the gene matches: 4. The CDR3 has 13 amino acids. Germline V gene data show CDR1 as SQVTM and CDR2 as ANQGSEA. In nucleotides, the CDR3 is TGCAGCTTCCGGACAGGGTCCTACAATGAGCAGTTCTTC. This sequence encodes CSFRTGSYNEQFF.

The chain carries TRBV10-3 and TRBJ2-7; a possible D gene is TRBD1 (6 bases). The CDR3 contains 15 residues. Germline CDR1 and CDR2: ENHRY and SYGVKD. V was cut by 10 bases and J by 1 base, with 20 bases left in between. CDR3 DNA: TGTGCCAGCAGAGGGGTCCAGGGGAAGTCCTACGAGCAGTACTTC. Amino acid sequence: CASRGVQGKSYEQYF.

CDR3 DNA: TGTGCCAGCAGTGAATGGCAGGGGGCCAAAGGCTACACCTTC. It encodes CASSEWQGAKGYTF. The chain employs TRBV6-1 and TRBJ1-2; 8 bases map to TRBD1. There are 14 residues in the CDR3. Germline V CDR1 and CDR2: MNHNS, SASEGT. The junction had 7 bases not matched to a gene; V was cut back by 2 bases and J by 8 bases.

The rearrangement uses TRBV29-1 and TRBJ1-1; tentative D call: TRBD1 (6 bases). This CDR3 spans 14 amino acids. Germline CDR1 SQVTM, CDR2 ANQGSEA. V was cut by 7 bases and J by 4 bases, with 19 bases left in between. DNA of the CDR3: TGCAGCGGGCACCATTCAGGGGAAGGCACTGAAGCTTTCTTT. Translating gives CSGHHSGEGTEAFF.